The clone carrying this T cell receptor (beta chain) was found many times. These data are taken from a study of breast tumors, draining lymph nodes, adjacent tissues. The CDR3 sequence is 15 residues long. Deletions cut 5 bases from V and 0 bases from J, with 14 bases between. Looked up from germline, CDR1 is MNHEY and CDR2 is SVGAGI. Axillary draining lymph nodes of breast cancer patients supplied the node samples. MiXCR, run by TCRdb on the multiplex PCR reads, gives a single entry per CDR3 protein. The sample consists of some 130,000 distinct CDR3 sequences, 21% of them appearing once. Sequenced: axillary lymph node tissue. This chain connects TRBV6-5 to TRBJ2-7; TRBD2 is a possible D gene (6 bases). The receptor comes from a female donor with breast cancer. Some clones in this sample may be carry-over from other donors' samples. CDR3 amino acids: CASSPDGGSSYEQYF. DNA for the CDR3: TGTGCCAGCAGTCCCGACGGGGGTTCCTCCTACGAGCAGTACTTC.